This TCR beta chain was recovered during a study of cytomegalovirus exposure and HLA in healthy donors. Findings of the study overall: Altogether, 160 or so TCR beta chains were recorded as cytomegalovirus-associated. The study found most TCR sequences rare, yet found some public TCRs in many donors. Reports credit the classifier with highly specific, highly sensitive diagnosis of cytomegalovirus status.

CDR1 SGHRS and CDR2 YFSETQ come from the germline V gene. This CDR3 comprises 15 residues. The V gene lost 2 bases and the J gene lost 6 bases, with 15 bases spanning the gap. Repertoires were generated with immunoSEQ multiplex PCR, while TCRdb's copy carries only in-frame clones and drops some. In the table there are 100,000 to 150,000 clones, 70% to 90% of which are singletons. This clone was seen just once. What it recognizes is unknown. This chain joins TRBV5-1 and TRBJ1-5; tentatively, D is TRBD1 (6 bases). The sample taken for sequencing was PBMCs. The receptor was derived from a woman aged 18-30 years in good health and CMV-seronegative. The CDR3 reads CASSLSTGLGQPQHF. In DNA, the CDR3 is TGCGCCAGCAGCTTAAGTACAGGGCTTGGTCAGCCCCAGCATTTT.